This T cell receptor beta chain was documented in a study of cytomegalovirus exposure and HLA in healthy donors. General study findings and limits: Later analysis found that TCR beta chains associated with HLA were more clonally expanded than other, equally common chains. Using a false discovery rate of 0.05, a later analysis showed that 15,000 to 20,000 TCR beta sequences were associated with HLA alleles. Among TCR beta chains, those listed as cytomegalovirus-associated numbered around 180.

This PCR relied on a set of 60 Vbeta primers and 13 Jbeta primers. Libraries were prepared by immunoSEQ multiplex PCR; TCRdb keeps only in-frame clonotypes and omits some of them. The repertoire has more than 75,000 clones, 74% of them found once; the top ten carry about 9%. Germline loops: CDR1 MDHEN, CDR2 SYDVKM. V lost 5 bases, J lost 6 bases, and 8 bases lay in between. This CDR3 comprises 12 residues. Comment on this clone: The antigen is unknown.

This TCR derives from a middle-aged man in good health and CMV-seropositive. Sequencing input: PBMCs. V gene TRBV28 combines with J gene TRBJ1-3; D call uncertain. As DNA, the CDR3 is TGTGCCAGCAGTCTGAGAGAAAACACCATATATTTT. It yields the protein CASSLRENTIYF.